A selection of T cell receptor beta chains follows, all from one sample in a study of beta chain features in type 1 diabetes. TCRdb's table, derived via immunoSEQ multiplex PCR, lists solely in-frame clones and lacks some. The sample lists some 300,000 clones, 7% to 9% occurring once. Material for sequencing was central memory CD4+ T cells from blood. These receptors were obtained from a woman aged 18 to 35 in good health. Each CDR3 is given with its conserved first and last residue. Fields, in order: D gene, clone size, J gene, V gene, CDR3 protein, CDR3 DNA. The D gene is left open where the match is weak. Not every row has a clone size; where given, it reads once, few, many or a size class.

>.|.|TRBJ2-7|TRBV11-2
CASSLNWAGPYEQYF
TGTGCCAGCAGCTTGAATTGGGCGGGACCCTACGAGCAGTACTTC
>.|few|TRBJ2-2|TRBV28
CASSWGRPGELFF
TGTGCCAGCAGTTGGGGTCGTCCCGGGGAGCTGTTTTTT
>TRBD2|.|TRBJ2-7|TRBV5-1
CASRKLAGGFDEQYF
TGCGCCAGCAGAAAGCTAGCGGGAGGGTTTGACGAGCAGTACTTC
>TRBD1|few|TRBJ2-5|TRBV9
CASSDTGQGWETQYF
TGTGCCAGCAGCGATACGGGACAGGGGTGGGAGACCCAGTACTTC
>TRBD2|few|TRBJ2-3|TRBV7-3
CASSLFSGGLDTQYF
TGTGCCAGCAGCTTATTTAGCGGGGGATTAGATACGCAGTATTTT
>TRBD1|few|TRBJ2-2|TRBV7-2
CASLGQASTGELFF
TGTGCCAGCCTAGGACAGGCCAGCACCGGGGAGCTGTTTTTT
>.|.|TRBJ2-1|TRBV29-1
CSVDGIGSYNEQFF
TGCAGCGTTGACGGCATTGGCTCCTACAATGAGCAGTTCTTC
>TRBD1|.|TRBJ1-2|TRBV9
CASSVSAGQPIGNGYTF
TGTGCCAGCAGCGTCAGTGCGGGACAGCCAATAGGGAATGGCTACACCTTC
>TRBD1|many|TRBJ2-7|TRBV25-1
CASSEGQYAYEQYF
TGTGCCAGCAGTGAGGGACAGTATGCCTACGAGCAGTACTTC
>.|few|TRBJ1-4|TRBV4-2
CASRQSPQGAEKLFF
TGTGCCAGCAGACAATCCCCTCAGGGAGCTGAAAAACTGTTTTTT
>.|few|TRBJ1-2|TRBV2
CASSDIGSNYGYTF
TGTGCCAGCAGTGACATCGGGAGTAACTATGGCTACACCTTC
>TRBD1|few|TRBJ2-4|TRBV19
CASRDRGVKNIQYF
TGTGCCAGTAGGGACAGGGGGGTCAAAAACATTCAGTACTTC
>.|.|TRBJ1-5|TRBV18
CASSKGSNQPQHF
TGTGCCAGCTCAAAAGGGAGCAATCAGCCCCAGCATTTT
>TRBD1|few|TRBJ1-5|TRBV30
CAWNHGTVNQPQHF
TGTGCCTGGAATCATGGGACAGTTAATCAGCCCCAGCATTTT
>TRBD2|few|TRBJ2-3|TRBV4-1
CASSRPTSGGADTQYF
TGCGCCAGCAGCCGCCCGACTAGCGGGGGGGCCGATACGCAGTATTTT
>.|few|TRBJ1-5|TRBV20-1
CSATNQPQHF
TGCAGTGCTACTAATCAGCCCCAGCATTTT
>.|few|TRBJ2-3|TRBV7-2
CASSSSGGTSDTQYF
TGTGCCAGCAGCTCCTCCGGGGGTACCTCAGATACGCAGTATTTT
>.|.|TRBJ1-5|TRBV19
CASSISGNQPQHF
TGTGCCAGTAGTATATCAGGGAATCAGCCCCAGCATTTT
>TRBD1|few|TRBJ1-6|TRBV7-2
CASSPQGQSNSPLHF
TGTGCCAGCAGCCCACAGGGACAGTCCAATTCACCCCTCCACTTT
>.|.|TRBJ2-5|TRBV5-1
CASSRRASEETQYF
TGCGCCAGCAGCCGCAGGGCCTCAGAAGAGACCCAGTACTTC
>TRBD2|few|TRBJ2-3|TRBV6-6
CATGRGLAGGPLASDF
TGTGCCACCGGACGGGGACTAGCGGGGGGGCCTCTCGCCTCGGATTTT
>.|few|TRBJ2-5|TRBV25-1
CASSNSETQYF
TGTGCCAGCAGCAACTCGGAGACCCAGTACTTC
>.|many|TRBJ2-1|TRBV7-9
CASSSSTNEQFF
TGTGCCAGCAGCTCCAGCACCAATGAGCAGTTCTTC
>.|few|TRBJ2-1|TRBV6-6
CASSLWVGVGNEQFF
TGTGCCAGCAGTTTATGGGTAGGGGTTGGCAATGAGCAGTTCTTC
>TRBD2|few|TRBJ2-5|TRBV5-1
CASANGPSGSGETQYF
TGCGCCAGCGCCAATGGGCCTAGCGGGAGTGGGGAGACCCAGTACTTC
>.|once|TRBJ1-5|TRBV6-5
CASSVEQTLNQPQHF
TGTGCCAGCAGTGTAGAACAGACCCTGAATCAGCCCCAGCATTTT
>TRBD1|.|TRBJ2-5|TRBV27
CASSPDTTGVGTQYF
TGTGCCAGCAGTCCAGATACGACAGGGGTGGGGACCCAGTACTTC
>.|.|TRBJ2-7|TRBV9
CASSSHRASYEQYF
TGTGCCAGCAGCTCGCACAGGGCCTCCTACGAGCAGTACTTC
>.|many|TRBJ2-6|TRBV6-5
CASSRTGANVLTF
TGTGCCAGCAGCCGAACTGGGGCCAACGTCCTGACTTTC
>.|.|TRBJ1-5|TRBV19
CASSITQFDQPQHF
TGTGCCAGTAGTATAACGCAGTTCGATCAGCCCCAGCATTTT
>.|.|TRBJ1-6|TRBV28
CASSDGGYDSPLHF
TGTGCCAGCAGCGACGGGGGGTACGATTCACCCCTCCACTTT
>.|.|TRBJ1-6|TRBV6-1
CASSFGRVNSPLHF
TGTGCCAGCAGTTTCGGGCGGGTTAATTCACCCCTCCACTTT
>TRBD2|.|TRBJ2-5|TRBV7-9
CASSLGPTSGGETQYF
TGTGCCAGCAGCTTAGGCCCGACTAGCGGGGGCGAGACCCAGTACTTC
>TRBD1|.|TRBJ2-1|TRBV30
CAWRIQGGASEQFF
TGTGCCTGGAGGATACAGGGGGGAGCGAGTGAGCAGTTCTTC
>.|few|TRBJ1-4|TRBV6-1
CASRAGEKLFF
TGTGCCAGCCGGGCGGGCGAAAAACTGTTTTTT
>.|few|TRBJ1-1|TRBV2
CASRADLMNTEAFF
TGTGCCAGCAGGGCAGACCTTATGAACACTGAAGCTTTCTTT
>.|many|TRBJ2-2|TRBV10-3
CAISANTGELFF
TGTGCCATCAGCGCTAACACCGGGGAGCTGTTTTTT
>.|few|TRBJ1-5|TRBV7-2
CASSLRMGNQPQHF
TGTGCCAGCAGCTTGAGGATGGGCAATCAGCCCCAGCATTTT
>.|many|TRBJ1-1|TRBV2
CASSASRLNTEAFF
TGTGCCAGCAGTGCGTCCAGACTGAACACTGAAGCTTTCTTT
>.|.|TRBJ1-2|TRBV4-3
CASSQRLTGPYGYTF
TGCGCCAGCAGCCAAAGGTTAACAGGCCCCTATGGCTACACCTTC
>.|.|TRBJ2-5|TRBV7-2
CASSLLRETQYF
TGTGCCAGCAGCTTGCTCCGGGAGACCCAGTACTTC
>TRBD1|few|TRBJ2-1|TRBV6-1
CASSLDRGKVEQFF
TGTGCCAGCAGTCTCGACAGGGGGAAGGTGGAGCAGTTCTTC
>.|.|TRBJ2-7|TRBV29-1
CSVPGPLYEQYF
TGCAGCGTCCCGGGACCCCTCTACGAGCAGTACTTC
>TRBD1|.|TRBJ1-6|TRBV15
CATCRGRNSPLHF
TGTGCCACTTGCAGGGGGCGGAATTCACCCCTCCACTTT
>.|.|TRBJ2-1|TRBV5-1
CASSYGGTIYNEQFF
TGCGCCAGCAGCTACGGGGGTACGATCTACAATGAGCAGTTCTTC
>TRBD2|.|TRBJ2-3|TRBV7-9
CASSGRQGLAVTDTQYF
TGTGCCAGCAGCGGGCGGCAGGGACTAGCGGTAACAGATACGCAGTATTTT
>.|.|TRBJ2-5|TRBV29-1
CSVVPGPGETQYF
TGCAGCGTTGTCCCGGGGCCTGGGGAGACCCAGTACTTC
>TRBD2|.|TRBJ2-3|TRBV9
CASSVWAGDTDTQYF
TGTGCCAGCAGCGTATGGGCGGGGGACACAGATACGCAGTATTTT
>TRBD1|many|TRBJ1-6|TRBV28
CASNRTGQKSPLHF
TGTGCCAGCAATCGGACAGGACAGAAATCACCCCTCCACTTT
>.|.|TRBJ2-6|TRBV25-1
CATSGQGKGANVLTF
TGTGCCACCTCCGGGCAGGGGAAGGGGGCCAACGTCCTGACTTTC
>.|few|TRBJ2-2|TRBV18
CASSPPFRLGELFF
TGTGCCAGCTCACCACCGTTCAGATTAGGAGAGCTGTTTTTT
>.|few|TRBJ1-6|TRBV7-2
CASSLRQYNSPLHF
TGTGCCAGCAGCTTACGGCAATATAATTCACCCCTCCACTTT
>.|.|TRBJ1-3|TRBV9
CASSAWGATGNTIYF
TGTGCCAGCAGCGCGTGGGGGGCTACTGGAAACACCATATATTTT
>TRBD1|.|TRBJ2-1|TRBV30
CAWSPTGGTQFF
TGTGCCTGGAGTCCTACAGGGGGAACTCAGTTCTTC
>.|.|TRBJ2-1|TRBV2
CASSGIGGNEQFF
TGTGCCAGCAGCGGCATAGGCGGAAATGAGCAGTTCTTC